A single sample gave rise to the 12 T cell receptor beta chains below, sequenced in a study of graft-versus-host responses after intestinal transplantation. Some clones are missing from TCRdb's copy, which holds only in-frame ones; the method was immunoSEQ multiplex PCR. The repertoire holds about 100,000 clones, with less than 90% as singletons. The antigens for these receptors are not known. Specimen: unstimulated CD4+ T cells sorted from spleen or lymph node cells, collected before transplant. All receptors derive from a human donor who was the organ donor for an intestinal transplant.

This chain uses TRBV5-1 with TRBJ2-2, with a possible D match to TRBD2 (5 bases). In germline, CDR1 is SGHRS, CDR2 YFSETQ. V was clipped by 4 bases and J by 4 bases, with 11 bases between them. This CDR3 is built from 14 residues. CDR3: CASSTPAGTGELFF. Here the CDR3 DNA reads TGCGCCAGCAGCACTCCGGCGGGCACCGGGGAGCTGTTTTTT.

This sequence joins TRBV18 and TRBJ2-4; 8 bases agree with TRBD2. CDR1 KGHSH and CDR2 LQKENI come from the germline V gene. The J segment lost 7 bases and the V segment lost 1 base, leaving 3 bases of the junction unmatched. There are 14 residues in the CDR3. The CDR3 sequence is CASSPLGTRNIQYF. The CDR3 DNA reads TGTGCCAGCTCACCACTGGGGACTAGGAACATTCAGTACTTC.

V and J are TRBV19 and TRBJ1-1; TRBD1 aligns across 12 bases. The V and J ends lost 3 bases and 3 bases, in that order; junction bases with no gene match: 5. CDR3 length: 16 amino acids. Germline CDR1 is LNHDA and CDR2 is SQIVND (reference sequence). Here the CDR3 reads CASSIRDRGRDTEAFF. The CDR3 bases are TGTGCCAGTAGTATTCGGGACAGGGGGCGAGACACTGAAGCTTTCTTT.

The CDR3, as DNA: TGTGCCAGCAGCCAAGCCCTGACGGCCGGAGGCCAAGAGACCCAGTACTTC. This sequence encodes CASSQALTAGGQETQYF. This sequence joins TRBV4-2 and TRBJ2-5, with D possibly TRBD2 on 5 matching bases. Germline V gene lookup returns CDR1 LGHNA and CDR2 YNFKEQ. V was trimmed by 1 base and J by 1 base, leaving 16 bases between them. The CDR3 consists of 17 residues.

This chain joins TRBV10-1 and TRBJ2-2; D could derive from TRBD1 or TRBD2 (6 bases each). The CDR3 is made up of 14 amino acids. CDR1 is WNHNN and CDR2 is SYGVQD in the germline V gene (reference sequence). V was cut by 6 bases and J by 1 base, with 9 bases left in between. The DNA of the CDR3 is TGCGCCAGCAGCGCGGGACAGAACACCGGGGAGCTGTTTTTT. It translates to CASSAGQNTGELFF.

The genes are TRBV5-1 and TRBJ1-2; tentatively, D is TRBD1 (6 bases). The germline V and J ends were trimmed by 3 bases and 2 bases, with 8 bases remaining between them. The CDR3 is made up of 13 amino acids. The germline gives CDR1 SGHRS, CDR2 YFSETQ. The CDR3 sequence is CASSSGQNYGYTF. CDR3 nucleotides: TGCGCCAGCAGCTCCGGACAGAACTATGGCTACACCTTC.

The V call is TRBV4-2, the J call TRBJ1-1; D possibly corresponds to TRBD1 (6 bases). The germline gives CDR1 LGHNA, CDR2 YNFKEQ. The CDR3 loop spans 14 amino acids. V lost 4 bases, J lost 5 bases, and 14 bases lay in between. The DNA for the CDR3 is TGTGCCAGCAGCCTTACAACTCAGGGGACTGAAGCTTTCTTT. Encoded protein: CASSLTTQGTEAFF.

The chain employs TRBV7-2 and TRBJ1-3, with D hard to call. V was trimmed by 1 base and J by 1 base, leaving 5 bases between them. Germline values: CDR1 SGHTA, CDR2 FQGNSA. The CDR3 is made up of 14 amino acids. The CDR3 DNA is TGTGCCAGCAGCTTAGAGTATTCTGGAAACACCATATATTTT. This encodes CASSLEYSGNTIYF.

The rearrangement links TRBV2 to TRBJ1-1, with 7 bases lining up with TRBD1. V trimming: 6 bases; J trimming: 4 bases; junction bases outside the gene matches: 8. This CDR3 is built from 14 residues. Germline values: CDR1 SNHLY, CDR2 FYNNEI. As DNA, the CDR3 is TGTGCCAGCAGGATATCCGGGACAGCCACTGAAGCTTTCTTT. It encodes CASRISGTATEAFF.

This clone was picked up a small number of times. This chain uses TRBV20-1 with TRBJ1-1; D gene uncertain. The germline V gene encodes CDR1 DFQATT and CDR2 SNEGSKA (reference sequence). The CDR3 runs to 11 residues. V was trimmed by 3 bases and J by 13 bases, leaving 15 bases between them. CDR3 sequence: CSASENVARFF. DNA for the CDR3: TGCAGTGCTAGCGAAAATGTAGCCCGTTTCTTT.

V usage is TRBV6-5 and J usage is TRBJ2-7, with TRBD1 matching over 10 bases. Germline V gene sequence: CDR1 MNHEY, CDR2 SVGAGI. Trimming removed 6 bases from V and 4 bases from J; junction bases left unmatched: 9. The CDR3 runs to 15 residues. The CDR3, as DNA: TGTGCCAGCAGACCCGGACAGGGGGAATGGTACGAGCAGTACTTC. It translates to CASRPGQGEWYEQYF.

This rearrangement joins TRBV9 to TRBJ2-7, with D possibly being TRBD1 (5 bases). There are 14 residues in the CDR3. V lost 0 bases and J lost 0, with 7 bases in between. Per germline, CDR1 SGDLS and CDR2 YYNGEE. The CDR3 DNA reads TGTGCCAGCAGCGTAGGGGGCAGCTCCTACGAGCAGTACTTC. The encoded protein is CASSVGGSSYEQYF.